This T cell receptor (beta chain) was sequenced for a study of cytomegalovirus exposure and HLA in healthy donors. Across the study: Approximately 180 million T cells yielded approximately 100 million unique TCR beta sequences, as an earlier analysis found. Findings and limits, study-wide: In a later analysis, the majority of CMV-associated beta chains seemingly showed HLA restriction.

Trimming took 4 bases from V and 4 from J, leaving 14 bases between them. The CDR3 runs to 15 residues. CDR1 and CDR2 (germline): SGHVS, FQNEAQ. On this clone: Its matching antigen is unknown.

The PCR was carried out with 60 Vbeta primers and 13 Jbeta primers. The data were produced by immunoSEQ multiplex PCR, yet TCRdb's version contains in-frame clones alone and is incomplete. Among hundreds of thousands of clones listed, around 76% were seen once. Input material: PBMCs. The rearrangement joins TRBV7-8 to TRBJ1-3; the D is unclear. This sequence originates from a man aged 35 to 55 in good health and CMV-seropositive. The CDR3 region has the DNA TGTGCCAGCAGCTCCCGTAGCCTCTACGGAAACACCATATATTTT. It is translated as CASSSRSLYGNTIYF.